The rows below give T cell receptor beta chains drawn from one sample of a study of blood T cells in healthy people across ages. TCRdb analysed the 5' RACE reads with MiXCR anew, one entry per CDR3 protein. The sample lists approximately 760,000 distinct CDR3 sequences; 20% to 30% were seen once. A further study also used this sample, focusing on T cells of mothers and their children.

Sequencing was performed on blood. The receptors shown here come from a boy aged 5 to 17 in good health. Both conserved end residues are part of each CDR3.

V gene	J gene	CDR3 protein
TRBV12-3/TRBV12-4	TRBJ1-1	CASSLTGNAEAFF
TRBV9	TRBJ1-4	CASSYDGEAGADEKLFF
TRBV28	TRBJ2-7	CASTSGGPIDDEQYF
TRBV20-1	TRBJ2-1	CSARVINEQFF
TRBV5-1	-	CASSYDGTYEQYF
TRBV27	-	CASLETGGMNEQFF
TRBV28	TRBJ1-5	CASGREPQHF
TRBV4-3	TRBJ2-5	CASSQDRGRETQYF
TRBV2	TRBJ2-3	CASSVTITGGFGDTQYF
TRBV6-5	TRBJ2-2	CASSRGVELFF
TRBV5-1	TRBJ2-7	CASASGGLEEQYF
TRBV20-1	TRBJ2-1	CVAGVSNEQFF
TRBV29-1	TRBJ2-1	CSVDSVSYNEQFF
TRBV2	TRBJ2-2	CASSRDYLNTGELFF
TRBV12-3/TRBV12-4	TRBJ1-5	CASSLVMTTGNQPQHF
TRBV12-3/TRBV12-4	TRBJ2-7	CASSLGGTSLAEQYF
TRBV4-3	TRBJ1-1	CASSQGWTGPEAFF
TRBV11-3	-	CASSPRGADEQFF
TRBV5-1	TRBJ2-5	CASSFSHPETQYF
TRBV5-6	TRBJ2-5	CASSLAPQKETQYF
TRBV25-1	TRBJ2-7	CATRGRSYEQYF
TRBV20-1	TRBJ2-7	CSARANERGYEQYF
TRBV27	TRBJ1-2	CASSLKRDYGYTF
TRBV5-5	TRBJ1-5	CASSLAPGGYQPQHF
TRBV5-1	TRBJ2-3	CASSSPLDTVGGTDTQYF
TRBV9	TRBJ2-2	CASSVAPPGRYTGELFF
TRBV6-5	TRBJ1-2	CASSYSGGYGYTF
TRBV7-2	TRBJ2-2	CASTGPNTGELFF
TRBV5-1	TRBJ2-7	CASNSLKEGVREQYF
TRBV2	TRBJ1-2	CASSGDSSGYTF
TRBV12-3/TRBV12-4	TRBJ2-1	CASSLIVGNEQFF
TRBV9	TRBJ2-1	CASSGAGETYNEQFF
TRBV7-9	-	CASSFNADARGQFF
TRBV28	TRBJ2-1	CASRGPAEAGGPWSYNEQFF
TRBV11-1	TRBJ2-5	CASRSGRAGETQYF
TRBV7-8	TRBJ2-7	CASSFGTGVIYEQYF
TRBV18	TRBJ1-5	CASSHGQTVTGVQPQHF
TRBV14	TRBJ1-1	CASSQDLVGITEAFF
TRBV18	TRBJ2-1	CASSPTGWNNEQFF
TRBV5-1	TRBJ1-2	CASSFNVKYGYTF
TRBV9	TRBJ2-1	CASSVATLGLVQFF
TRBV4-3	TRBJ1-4	CASSQEDSRNFNEKLFF
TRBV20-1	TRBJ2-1	CSARDEGFKNEQFF
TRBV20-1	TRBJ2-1	CSARAGRPNEQFF
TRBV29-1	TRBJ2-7	CSVEAEQGGFYEQYF
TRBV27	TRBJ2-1	CASSLLAGGAHEQFF
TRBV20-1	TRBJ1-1	CSARDEIEAFF
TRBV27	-	CASSSSFSGIGETQYF
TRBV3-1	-	CASMSHAYEQYF
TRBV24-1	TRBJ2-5	CATSGDAGETQYF
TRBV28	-	CASSWIQGGGNEQFF
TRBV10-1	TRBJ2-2	CASSESADTGELFF
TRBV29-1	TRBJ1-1	CSTRDGNTEAFF
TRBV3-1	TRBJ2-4	CASSQVIGQLAKNIQYF
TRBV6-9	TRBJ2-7	CASPAVTMF
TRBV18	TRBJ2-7	CASSPSAGKYEQYF
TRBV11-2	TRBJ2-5	CASSLGTAETQYF